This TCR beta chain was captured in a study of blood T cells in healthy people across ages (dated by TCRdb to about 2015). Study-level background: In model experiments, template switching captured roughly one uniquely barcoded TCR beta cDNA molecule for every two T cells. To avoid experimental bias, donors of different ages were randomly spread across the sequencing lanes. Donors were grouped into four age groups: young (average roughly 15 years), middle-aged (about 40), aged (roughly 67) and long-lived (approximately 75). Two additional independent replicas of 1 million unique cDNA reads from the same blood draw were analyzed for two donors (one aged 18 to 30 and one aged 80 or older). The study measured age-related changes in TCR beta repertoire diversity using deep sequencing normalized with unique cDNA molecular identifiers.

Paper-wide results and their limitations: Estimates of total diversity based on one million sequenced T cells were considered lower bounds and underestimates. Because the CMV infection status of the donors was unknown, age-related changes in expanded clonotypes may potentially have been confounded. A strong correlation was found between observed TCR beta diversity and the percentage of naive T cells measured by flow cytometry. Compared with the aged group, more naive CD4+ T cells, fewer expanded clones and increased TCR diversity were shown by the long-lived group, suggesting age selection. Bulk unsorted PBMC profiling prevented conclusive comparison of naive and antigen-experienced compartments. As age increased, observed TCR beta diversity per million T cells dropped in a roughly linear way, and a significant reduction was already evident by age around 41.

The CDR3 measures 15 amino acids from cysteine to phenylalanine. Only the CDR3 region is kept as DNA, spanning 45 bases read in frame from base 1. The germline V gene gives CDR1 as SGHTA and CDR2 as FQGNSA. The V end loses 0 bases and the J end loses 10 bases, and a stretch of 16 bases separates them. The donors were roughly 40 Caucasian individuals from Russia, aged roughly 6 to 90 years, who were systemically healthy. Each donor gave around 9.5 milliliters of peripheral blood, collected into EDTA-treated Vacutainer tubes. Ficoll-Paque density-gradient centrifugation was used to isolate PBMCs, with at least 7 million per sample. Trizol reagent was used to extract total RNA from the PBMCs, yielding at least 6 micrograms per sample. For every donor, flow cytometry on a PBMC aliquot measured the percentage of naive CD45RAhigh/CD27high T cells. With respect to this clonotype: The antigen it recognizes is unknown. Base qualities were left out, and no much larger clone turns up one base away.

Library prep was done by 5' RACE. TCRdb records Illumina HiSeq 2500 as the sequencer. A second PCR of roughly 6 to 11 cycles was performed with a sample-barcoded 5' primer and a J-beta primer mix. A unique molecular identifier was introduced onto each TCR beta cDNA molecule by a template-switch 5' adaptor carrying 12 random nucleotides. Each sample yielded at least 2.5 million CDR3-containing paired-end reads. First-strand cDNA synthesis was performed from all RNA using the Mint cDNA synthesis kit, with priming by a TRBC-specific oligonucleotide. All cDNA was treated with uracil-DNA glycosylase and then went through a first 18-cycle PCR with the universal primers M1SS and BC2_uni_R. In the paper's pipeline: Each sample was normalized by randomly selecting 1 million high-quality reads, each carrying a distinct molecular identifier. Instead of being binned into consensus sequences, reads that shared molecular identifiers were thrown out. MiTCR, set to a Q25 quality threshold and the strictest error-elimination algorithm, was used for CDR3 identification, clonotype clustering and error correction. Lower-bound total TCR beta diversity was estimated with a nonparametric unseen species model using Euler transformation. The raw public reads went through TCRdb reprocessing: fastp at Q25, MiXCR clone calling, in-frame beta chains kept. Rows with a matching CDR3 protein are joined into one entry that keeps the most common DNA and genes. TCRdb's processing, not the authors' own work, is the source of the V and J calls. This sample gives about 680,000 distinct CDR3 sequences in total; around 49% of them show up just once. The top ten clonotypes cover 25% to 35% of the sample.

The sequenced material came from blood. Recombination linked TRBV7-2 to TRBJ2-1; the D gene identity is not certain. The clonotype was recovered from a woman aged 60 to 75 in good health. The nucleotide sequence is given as TGTGCCAGCAGCTTAGCCACAGCATGGATGGGCGAGCAGTTCTTC. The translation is CASSLATAWMGEQFF.